This T cell receptor (beta chain) was sequenced for a study of blood T cell repertoires in COVID-19. Looking at the study overall: Acute-phase and convalescent COVID-19 samples originated in the United States, Italy and Spain.

TCRdb keeps only in-frame clones here, not all; method: immunoSEQ multiplex PCR. The sample lists roughly 77,000 clones, 60% to 80% occurring once. V was clipped by 6 bases and J by 2 bases, with 13 bases between them. In germline, CDR1 is LNHDA, CDR2 SQIVND (reference sequence). This CDR3 has 14 amino acids. This clonotype was obtained from a human donor in a cohort sampled during active COVID-19. Sequencing input: peripheral blood. The chain employs TRBV19 and TRBJ1-1; tentative D call: TRBD1 (6 bases). The CDR3 here is CASRIQGSNTEAFF. CDR3 nucleotides: TGTGCCAGTAGGATTCAGGGGTCCAACACTGAAGCTTTCTTT.